This TCR beta chain was observed in a study of shared clonotypes between healthy human individuals (dated by TCRdb to about 2020). Some background on the complete study: A couple of women and a few men aged 18 to 49 years were included in the cohort. To increase sequencing depth and limit assay-specific biases, different laboratories used diverse techniques to prepare libraries and sequence TCR repertoires. Per donor, leukapheresis produced somewhere between about 0.94 and 9 billion PBMCs. To estimate repertoire size and how much clonotype sharing occurs between individuals, the study deeply sequenced the blood TCR repertoires of several healthy adults. Per donor, three plates each were used for CD4 naive and CD4 memory, two for CD8 naive, and one for CD8 memory. General conclusions and limits of the study: Sampling was restricted to blood, and TCR repertoires in tissue are likely to differ from TCR repertoires in blood. Incomplete sequencing was indicated by rarefaction of sorted-subset datasets, despite the large sequencing depth. Compared with non-shared clonotypes, clonotypes shared by all four sorted-subset donors had higher generation probabilities. Based on pairwise subsampling, the degree of clonotype sharing among donors was expected to be affected by sequencing depth. Sharing across a few donors was observed for approximately 4.6% of naive CD4, under 4% of naive CD8, about 2.5% of memory CD4, and about 0.38% of memory CD8 clonotypes. Because the study included only a small number of donors, the genetic and exposure-history diversity represented was limited. Estimated clonotype richness was generally larger for naive than for memory subsets.

Using the deep immunoSEQ assay, multiplex PCR amplified TCR CDR3 regions from genomic DNA. Extracted genomic DNA from each cell subset was distributed evenly across all wells of several immunoSEQ 96-well plates, and each plate was treated as a replicate. For sorted subsets, approximately 210 ng of genomic DNA, equivalent to around 30,000 T cell genomes, went into each replicate PCR. Purified libraries were measured with a Qubit 3.0 fluorometer, size-checked on a Bioanalyzer 2100, and measured again with the KAPA Library Quantification kit. A separate single-read 150-cycle Illumina NextSeq 550 flow cell was used to sequence each immunoSEQ 96-well plate. The source study handled its data this way. Because the immunoSEQ output held only junctional sequences and lacked quality scores, the filtering could not match the filtering applied to full-length reads. Sequences were annotated with PyIR, a Python wrapper for IgBLAST v1.9, and V/J genes and CDR3 were assigned using IMGT germline references. Reads were removed for weak V/J assignments (E-value above 1e-6), missing CDR3, stop codons, out-of-frame junctions, or ambiguous translated residues. A V3J clonotype was defined by an identical inferred V gene, J gene, and CDR3 amino acid sequence. Percentage overlap between repertoires was computed as shared unique clonotypes divided by the size of the smaller repertoire. RTK rarefaction, the Chao1 estimator, and Recon v2.1 estimates of unobserved clonotypes were used to assess repertoire richness. Generation probabilities were computed with OLGA for all TCRbeta clonotypes obtained by the gDNA method from a few donors. Held by TCRdb, this immuneACCESS table contains in-frame sequences only and omits some clones. Under half of the omission traces to an unresolved V gene where checked; the cause of the rest is unknown. From that table come the V and J calls and clone size; the DNA was used to work out D and trimming. This sample comprises about 360,000 clones, 73% of them detected only once. Roughly a tenth of the sample is taken by the ten largest.

The donors were healthy, HIV-negative adults with no recently reported acute infections or vaccinations. All donors were Caucasian adults living in Nashville, Tennessee, USA. Magnetic negative selection was used to enrich CD4+ T cells, after which naive cells were positively selected on CD45RA and the negative fraction became the memory subset. Blood was obtained by leukapheresis, after which PBMCs were separated by Ficoll-Histopaque density gradient centrifugation and cryopreserved in liquid nitrogen vapor phase. Purity and quantity of every magnetically sorted T cell population were checked by analytical flow cytometry. Genomic DNA was isolated from every sorted fraction and measured by UV absorbance on a Nanodrop 2000c. For this clone: The antigen this receptor binds is unknown. Base quality data are lacking; no much larger clone is found one base away.

Inclusive of the bounding cysteine and phenylalanine, the CDR3 is 17 residues long. The entry retains the CDR3 DNA only, 51 bases that are in frame from base 1. As encoded in the germline V gene, CDR1 is MDHEN while CDR2 is SYDVKM. The junction shows trimming of 3 bases on V and 3 bases on J, plus 20 bases between the germline ends. The receptor chain draws on TRBV28 and TRBJ1-1; the D gene is possibly TRBD1, with 5 bases matching. The sequence derives from a young man in good health. Sequences were obtained from memory CD4+ T cells sorted from blood. The cell subset or site tag for this specimen amounts to: CD45RA-negative fraction. The nucleotides are TGTGCCAGCAGTTTGGTCCTCAGGGCCCGTGGCGACACTGAAGCTTTCTTT. Its protein is CASSLVLRARGDTEAFF. With the portions outside the CDR3 filled from the reference TRBV28 and TRBJ1-1 genes, the complete variable region becomes DVKVTQSSRYLVKRTGEKVFLECVQDMDHENMFWYRQDPGLGLRLIYFSYDVKMKEKGDIPEGYSVSREKKERFSLILESASTNQTSMYLCASSLVLRARGDTEAFFGQGTRLTVV.